The rows below give T cell receptor beta chains drawn from one sample of a study of blood T cell repertoires in COVID-19. Clones were read by immunoSEQ multiplex PCR, and TCRdb kept only the in-frame ones, dropping some. This sample has 300,000 or so clones, with over 80% found just once. Sequenced input: peripheral blood. Receptors were obtained from a woman between 50 and 59 years old with active or convalescent COVID-19. The CDR3 runs from the conserved cysteine through the conserved F or W. D genes are given only for firm matches. Only some rows state a clone size, as once, few, many or a class for expanded clones.

TRBD2,-,TRBJ2-3,TRBV19,TGTGCCAGTAGTATCGGCGCGGGAGGGCCAGCAGATACGCAGTATTTT,CASSIGAGGPADTQYF
-,-,TRBJ2-2,TRBV15,TGTGCCACCAGCACCAAGAACACCGGGGAGCTGTTTTTT,CATSTKNTGELFF
-,-,TRBJ1-2,TRBV19,TGTGCCAGTAGTACGCGGGCCAAATGGAGCTATGGCTACACCTTC,CASSTRAKWSYGYTF
-,-,TRBJ1-2,TRBV24-1,TGTGCCACCAGTGATTTACGGCAGGGAAACTATGGCTACACCTTC,CATSDLRQGNYGYTF
TRBD1,-,TRBJ1-4,TRBV7-6,TGTGCCAGCAGCGCGACAGGGGGCGCGGGAGAAAAACTGTTTTTT,CASSATGGAGEKLFF
-,-,TRBJ2-5,TRBV9,TGTGCCAGCAGCACCCCCCGGGAAGGCTCCCAAGAGACCCAGTACTTC,CASSTPREGSQETQYF
-,-,TRBJ2-1,TRBV3-1/TRBV3-2,TGTGCCAGCAGCCAAATCCCCGGGAGCTCCTACAATGAGCAGTTCTTC,CASSQIPGSSYNEQFF
TRBD1,-,TRBJ2-1,TRBV27,TGTGCCAGCAAGGACAGGACAGGGGTTCCTTTACACAATGAGCAGTTCTTC,CASKDRTGVPLHNEQFF
TRBD1,-,TRBJ1-2,TRBV28,TGTGCCAGCAGTTCAACCCCGACGACAGGGTGGGTCCGCTATGGCTACACCTTC,CASSSTPTTGWVRYGYTF
-,few,TRBJ2-7,TRBV28,TGTGCCAGCAGTTTCCCACAGAGCTTCTACGAGCAGTACTTC,CASSFPQSFYEQYF
-,few,TRBJ1-2,TRBV5-6,TGTGCCAGCAGCTTAGGCCAGGGGTATTATGGCTACACCTTC,CASSLGQGYYGYTF
TRBD2,once,TRBJ2-1,TRBV10-3,TGTGCCATCCGGCGGGGGGGGGCGGCTACCGGGTTCTTCTACAATGAGCAGTTCTTC,CAIRRGGAATGFFYNEQFF
-,-,TRBJ2-3,TRBV5-5,TGTGCCAGCAGCTTGGACTTCCACACAGATACGCAGTATTTT,CASSLDFHTDTQYF
TRBD1,-,TRBJ1-6,TRBV7-9,TGTGCCAGCAGCTCGACAGGGGATTCACCCCTCCACTTT,CASSSTGDSPLHF
TRBD1,-,TRBJ2-1,TRBV15,TGTGCCACCAGCAGAGAACAGGGGGCTAACAATGAGCAGTTCTTC,CATSREQGANNEQFF
-,-,TRBJ1-2,TRBV5-6,TGTGCCAGCAGCTTGCCATCTAGACAGACAGGAGGCTACACCTTC,CASSLPSRQTGGYTF
TRBD1,few,TRBJ1-2,TRBV24-1,TGTGCCACCAGTGATCAGGGGGGTTCTCTACCTCGTGGCTACACCTTC,CATSDQGGSLPRGYTF
TRBD2,-,TRBJ2-7,TRBV4-1,TGCGCCAGCAGCCAAGAAACCGGGACTAGCGGTACCTACGAGCAGTACTTC,CASSQETGTSGTYEQYF
TRBD1,many,TRBJ2-5,TRBV19,TGTGCCAGTAGTATAGATCATGTCAGGGGGGAGACCCAGTACTTC,CASSIDHVRGETQYF
-,-,TRBJ1-6,TRBV6-2/TRBV6-3,TGTGCCAGCAGTTCGGTTTCACCCCTCCACTTT,CASSSVSPLHF
-,once,TRBJ2-1,TRBV10-1,TGCGCCAGCAGTGAGTCAGGGAGGAGCAATGAGCAGTTCTTC,CASSESGRSNEQFF
-,-,TRBJ1-1,TRBV7-9,TGTGCCAGCAGCTTAGCCGGAGGGAACACTGAAGCTTTCTTT,CASSLAGGNTEAFF
-,-,TRBJ2-1,TRBV1,TGCACCAGCAGCCAACCAGCGGGAGCGATTGACAATGAGCAGTTCTTC,CTSSQPAGAIDNEQFF
TRBD1,-,TRBJ2-7,TRBV24-1,TGTGCCACCAGTGATACCCGACAGGGATCAGGGTACGAGCAGTACTTC,CATSDTRQGSGYEQYF
-,few,TRBJ1-1,TRBV11-2,TGTGCCAGCAGCTTAAGAGGCGGTTTGAACACTGAAGCTTTCTTT,CASSLRGGLNTEAFF
TRBD1,-,TRBJ2-2,TRBV5-1,TGCGCCAGCAGCCAAAGGACAGGGGCGGGGACCGGGGAGCTGTTTTTT,CASSQRTGAGTGELFF
TRBD2,-,TRBJ2-7,TRBV5-1,TGCGCCAGCAGATTAGCGGTGGGAGGGGAGCAGTACTTC,CASRLAVGGEQYF
TRBD1,-,TRBJ1-5,TRBV19,TGTGCCAGTAGCTGGGGACAGACGGGCAATCAGCCCCAGCATTTT,CASSWGQTGNQPQHF
TRBD1,few,TRBJ1-5,TRBV28,TGTGCCAGCGAAGACAGGGTGGGGAGTCAGCCCCAGCATTTT,CASEDRVGSQPQHF
-,-,TRBJ2-1,TRBV28,TGTGCCACTAGCGGAGGGGGCTACAATGAGCAGTTCTTC,CATSGGGYNEQFF
-,-,TRBJ2-7,TRBV5-1,TGCGCCAGCAGCCGAGGGACTGAGATCTACGAGCAGTACTTC,CASSRGTEIYEQYF
TRBD1,-,TRBJ2-5,TRBV6-5,TGTGCCAGCAGTTACTCATGGGGACAGGGTACGACCCAGTACTTC,CASSYSWGQGTTQYF
TRBD1,few,TRBJ1-4,TRBV7-9,TGTGCCAGCAGCTTAATAGGGACAGCTGAAAAACTGTTTTTT,CASSLIGTAEKLFF
TRBD1,-,TRBJ1-2,TRBV5-4,TGTGCCAGCACGCAAAAACAGGGGACCAACTATGGCTACACCTTC,CASTQKQGTNYGYTF
-,-,TRBJ2-3,TRBV18,TGTGCCAGCTCACCACCGGGCGGGGTCCCGGGCACAGATACGCAGTATTTT,CASSPPGGVPGTDTQYF
-,-,TRBJ1-4,TRBV15,TGTGCCACCAGCAGACTAGGAACTAATGAAAAACTGTTTTTT,CATSRLGTNEKLFF
-,-,TRBJ1-2,TRBV29-1,TGCAGCGTCAAAGGGGGCTATGGCTACACCTTC,CSVKGGYGYTF
-,-,TRBJ1-6,TRBV3-1/TRBV3-2,TGTGCCAGCAGCCAGGGGGGTAATTCACCCCTCCACTTT,CASSQGGNSPLHF
TRBD1,-,TRBJ1-1,TRBV30,TGTGCCTGGGACAGGGCCTTTGAAGCTTTCTTT,CAWDRAFEAFF
TRBD2,-,TRBJ2-5,TRBV14,TGTGCCAGCAGCCTGACTAGCGGGTACCAAGAGACCCAGTACTTC,CASSLTSGYQETQYF
-,-,TRBJ2-2,TRBV6-5,TGTGCCAGCAGCCGAGGGGGGAACACCGGGGAGCTGTTTTTT,CASSRGGNTGELFF
TRBD2,-,TRBJ2-3,TRBV19,TGTGCCAGTAGTATAGCCCCCGGACTAGCGGGAGAATCAGATACGCAGTATTTT,CASSIAPGLAGESDTQYF
-,-,TRBJ2-6,TRBV5-1,TGCGCCAGCAGCCCAGGGGGGAGTGCTGGGGCCAACGTCCTGACTTTC,CASSPGGSAGANVLTF
-,-,TRBJ2-5,TRBV4-1,TGCGCCAGCAGCCAAGGGGGGTCGGGGGATCCCCAAGAGACCCAGTACTTC,CASSQGGSGDPQETQYF
-,-,TRBJ1-1,TRBV15,TGTGCCACCAGCAGAGGGTCCTCGGGGGCTGAAGCTTTCTTT,CATSRGSSGAEAFF
TRBD2,-,TRBJ2-1,TRBV5-1,TGCGCCAGCAGACGGTTGAGCGGGGACAATGAGCAGTTCTTC,CASRRLSGDNEQFF
TRBD1,-,TRBJ1-6,TRBV9,TGTGCCAGCAGCGTCGGACAGGGTAATTCACCCCTCCACTTT,CASSVGQGNSPLHF
-,-,TRBJ1-4,TRBV28,TGTGCCACCGCGGGGGCGAGGTTTGAAAAACTGTTTTTT,CATAGARFEKLFF
-,few,TRBJ1-6,TRBV3-1/TRBV3-2,TGTGCCAGCAGCCAAGATGTCTGGAGCTCCTATAATTCACCCCTCCACTTT,CASSQDVWSSYNSPLHF
-,few,TRBJ1-6,TRBV7-9,TGTGCCAGCAGCTTGGGACTGGGGAATTCACCCCTCCACTTT,CASSLGLGNSPLHF
TRBD1,-,TRBJ1-6,TRBV6-5,TGTGCCAGCAGTTACTCTGGGACAGGGGATTCACCCCTCCACTTT,CASSYSGTGDSPLHF
-,-,TRBJ2-2,TRBV19,TGTGCCAGTAGCACCGGGGGAAGGGATTATTCCGCGAACACCGGGGAGCTGTTTTTT,CASSTGGRDYSANTGELFF